What follows are 16 T cell receptor beta chains derived from one specimen sequenced in a study of blood T cell repertoires in COVID-19. TCRdb's copy holds only in-frame clones and misses some; the assay was immunoSEQ multiplex PCR. The data contain more than 55,000 clones, approximately 90% of them seen just once; the ten biggest clones take up roughly 8%. The source material was peripheral blood. These receptors were collected from a human donor with active COVID-19. The donor label of this sample is uncertain.

The V and J genes are TRBV7-9 and TRBJ1-5; tentative D call: TRBD1 (6 bases). Trimming cost V 0 bases and J 3 bases, with 9 bases left between them. From germline, CDR1 is SEHNR and CDR2 FQNEAQ (reference sequence). The CDR3 spans 15 residues. In DNA form, the CDR3 reads TGTGCCAGCAGCTTAGCAGGACAGAACAATCAGCCCCAGCATTTT. Encoded protein: CASSLAGQNNQPQHF.

CDR3 sequence (DNA): TGTGCCACCAGCAGGTCTTCAGGGGGCTTGGGCGACATTCAGTACTTC. Translating it yields CATSRSSGGLGDIQYF. This sequence joins TRBV15 and TRBJ2-4; 8 nucleotides align to TRBD1. The CDR3 has 16 amino acids. J lost 8 bases, V lost 3 bases, and 12 bases had no gene match. Germline loops: CDR1 LNHNV, CDR2 YYDKDF (reference sequence).

The rearrangement uses TRBV18 and TRBJ2-3, with D possibly being TRBD2 (5 bases). Trimming left V 0 bases short and J 5 bases short, with 9 bases between. Germline CDR1 KGHSH, CDR2 LQKENI. The length of the CDR3 is 14 residues. The CDR3 sequence is CASSPPSREDTQYF. CDR3 nucleotide sequence: TGTGCCAGCTCACCACCGAGTCGGGAAGATACGCAGTATTTT.

CDR3 bases: TGTGCCAGCAGTTATGGGGAGGGTAATGAGCAGTTCTTC. It specifies CASSYGEGNEQFF. This chain joins TRBV6-5 and TRBJ2-1, with 7 bases fitting TRBD2. V lost 3 bases, J lost 7 bases, and 3 bases stayed unmatched. This CDR3 comprises 13 residues. CDR1 MNHEY and CDR2 SVGAGI come from the germline V gene.

The chain joins TRBV19 to TRBJ1-2; possible D gene TRBD1, 6 bases. Germline V gene data show CDR1 as LNHDA and CDR2 as SQIVND (reference sequence). This CDR3 contains 14 residues. V lost 5 bases, J lost 2 bases, and 12 bases lay in between. The CDR3, as DNA: TGTGCCAGTAGTGTTAGACAGGCCAACTATGGCTACACCTTC. It codes for CASSVRQANYGYTF.

This rearrangement joins TRBV7-8 to TRBJ2-5; 16 nucleotides line up with TRBD2. With V trimmed by 5 bases and J by 5 bases, 8 bases remained unmatched. This CDR3 contains 17 residues. Germline V gene sequence: CDR1 SGHVS, CDR2 FQNEAQ. For the CDR3, the DNA is TGTGCCAGCAGCGAGGGACTAGCGGGGGGGATGGTGGAGACCCAGTACTTC. Encoded protein: CASSEGLAGGMVETQYF.

The chain couples TRBV27 to TRBJ1-1; a weak D match, TRBD1 (5 bases). Germline-derived CDR1 and CDR2 are MNHEY and SMNVEV (reference sequence). Deletions cut 3 bases from V and 3 bases from J, with 17 bases between. The CDR3 runs to 16 residues. In nucleotides, the CDR3 is TGTGCCAGCAGTTTTACCCCGGGGGGTGCCTACACTGAAGCTTTCTTT. Protein product: CASSFTPGGAYTEAFF.

The chain carries TRBV29-1 and TRBJ2-3; 8 bases line up with TRBD1. V was pared by 3 bases and J by 5 bases, with 4 bases of the junction left unmatched. The CDR3 runs to 13 residues. CDR1 and CDR2 from the germline V gene are SQVTM and ANQGSEA. This chain's CDR3 is CSVEDRVGDTQYF. CDR3 nucleotide sequence: TGCAGCGTTGAGGACAGGGTTGGAGATACGCAGTATTTT.

The chain links TRBV11-2 to TRBJ1-2, with D hard to call. CDR1 SGHAT and CDR2 FQNNGV come from the germline V gene. Trimming left V 1 base short and J 4 bases short, with 7 bases between. There are 13 residues in the CDR3. The CDR3 loop reads CASSLGFGYGYTF. CDR3 nucleotide sequence: TGTGCCAGCAGCTTAGGATTCGGCTATGGCTACACCTTC.

The chain carries TRBV12-3 or TRBV12-4 and TRBJ1-1; D not resolved. The CDR3 sequence is 11 residues long. Trimming pared 2 bases from V and 10 bases from J, leaving 8 bases between. CDR3 in DNA: TGTGCCAGCAGTTTACAGTTGGCAGCTTTCTTT. The encoded protein is CASSLQLAAFF.

The CDR3 nucleotides are TGTGCCAGCAGCTTGGCCGGGGGACAGGGTGAAGAGCAGTACTTC. The encoded protein is CASSLAGGQGEEQYF. The rearrangement uses TRBV5-6 and TRBJ2-7; 9 bases match TRBD1. This CDR3 is 15 amino acids long. V was clipped by 0 bases and J by 7 bases; unmatched bases: 8. CDR1 SGHDT and CDR2 YYEEEE come from the germline V gene.

This sequence joins TRBV29-1 and TRBJ2-1; 10 nucleotides align to TRBD2. V was pared by 1 base and J by 12 bases, with 6 bases of the junction left unmatched. Per the germline V gene, CDR1 is SQVTM and CDR2 is ANQGSEA. This CDR3 is 13 amino acids long. The CDR3 DNA sequence: TGCAGCGTTGAAGTTCTAGCGGGAGTCGGGCAGTTCTTC. Its translation is CSVEVLAGVGQFF.

This chain uses TRBV19 with TRBJ1-5; 10 bases match TRBD1. The germline V gene has CDR1 LNHDA and CDR2 SQIVND (reference sequence). The CDR3 runs 14 residues. After removal of 4 bases from V and 5 bases from J, the junction contained 2 bases not matched to a gene. Here the CDR3 DNA reads TGTGCCAGTAGTACGACAGGGGGCTATCAGCCCCAGCATTTT. Protein product: CASSTTGGYQPQHF.

This clone was seen a handful of times. The rearrangement joins TRBV2 to TRBJ2-2; 7 nucleotides align to TRBD1. Trimming cost V 4 bases and J 1 base; bases outside gene matches: 6. The CDR3 has 16 amino acids. Per the germline V gene, CDR1 is SNHLY and CDR2 is FYNNEI. The CDR3 nucleotides read TGTGCCAGCAGTGCACAGGGGTTAAAGAACACCGGGGAGCTGTTTTTT. Its translation is CASSAQGLKNTGELFF.

The chain joins TRBV29-1 to TRBJ2-7; 10 positions match TRBD1. Germline V lookup: CDR1 SQVTM, CDR2 ANQGSEA. The CDR3 is made up of 13 amino acids. V shed 6 bases, J shed 8 bases, and the junction held 10 bases outside the gene matches. The DNA of the CDR3 is TGCAGCGTGAGAACTCCGGGACAGGGGAAGCAGTACTTC. Amino acids: CSVRTPGQGKQYF.

J is TRBJ2-7 and V is TRBV4-3, with 12 positions matching TRBD2. This CDR3 is built from 15 residues. CDR1 is LGHNA, CDR2 YSLEER, per germline. V shed 2 bases and J 3 bases; nucleotides not matched to a gene: 2. The CDR3 reads CASSQSGLAGYEQYF. The CDR3 bases are TGCGCCAGCAGCCAATCGGGACTAGCGGGCTACGAGCAGTACTTC.